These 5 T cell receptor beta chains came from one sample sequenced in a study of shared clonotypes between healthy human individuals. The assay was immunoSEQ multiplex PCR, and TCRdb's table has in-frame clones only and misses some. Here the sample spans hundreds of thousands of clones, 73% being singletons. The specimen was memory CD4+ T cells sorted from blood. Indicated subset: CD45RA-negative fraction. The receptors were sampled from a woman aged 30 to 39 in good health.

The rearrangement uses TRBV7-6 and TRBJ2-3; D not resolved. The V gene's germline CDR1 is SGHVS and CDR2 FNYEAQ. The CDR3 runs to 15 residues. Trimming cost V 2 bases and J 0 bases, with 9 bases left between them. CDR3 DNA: TGTGCCAGCAGCTTACTGGGCGGTAGCACAGATACGCAGTATTTT. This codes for CASSLLGGSTDTQYF.

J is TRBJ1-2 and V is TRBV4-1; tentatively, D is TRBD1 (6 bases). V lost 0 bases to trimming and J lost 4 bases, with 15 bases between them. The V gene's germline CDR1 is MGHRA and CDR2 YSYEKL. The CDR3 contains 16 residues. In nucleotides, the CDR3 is TGCGCCAGCAGCCAAGATCTGGTCAGGACAGTCTATGGCTACACCTTC. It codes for CASSQDLVRTVYGYTF.

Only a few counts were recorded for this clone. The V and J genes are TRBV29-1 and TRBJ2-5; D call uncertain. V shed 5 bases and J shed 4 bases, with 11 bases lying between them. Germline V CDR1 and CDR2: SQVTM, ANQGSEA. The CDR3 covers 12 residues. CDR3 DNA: TGCAGCGTTAGAGACGGATCAGAGACCCAGTACTTC. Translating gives CSVRDGSETQYF.

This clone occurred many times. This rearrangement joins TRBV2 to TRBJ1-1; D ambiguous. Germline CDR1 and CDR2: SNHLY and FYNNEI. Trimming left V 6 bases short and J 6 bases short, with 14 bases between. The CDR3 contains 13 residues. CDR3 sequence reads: CASRGIRSAEAFF. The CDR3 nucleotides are TGTGCCAGCAGAGGGATCCGGTCGGCTGAAGCTTTCTTT.

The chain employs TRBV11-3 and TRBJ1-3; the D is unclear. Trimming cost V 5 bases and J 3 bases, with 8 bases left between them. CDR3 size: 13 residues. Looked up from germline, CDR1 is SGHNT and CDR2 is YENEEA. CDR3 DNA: TGTGCCAGCAGCCCTGGTTTTGGAAACACCATATATTTT. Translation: CASSPGFGNTIYF.